The rows below give T cell receptor beta chains drawn from one sample of a study of T-cell reconstitution after alpha-beta-depleted transplantation in children. TCRdb ran MiXCR on the PCR reads and lists one entry per CDR3 protein. The sample holds about 640,000 distinct CDR3 sequences, approximately 17% seen once. The sequenced sample was PBMCs from the stem cell graft donor, obtained from the stem cell graft. The receptors shown here come from a human donor who donated a stem cell graft to a child with acute myeloid leukemia. Each CDR3 is given with its conserved first and last residue. Fields, in order: clone size, D gene, V gene, J gene, CDR3 DNA, CDR3 protein. The D gene is left open where the match is weak. Size values are once, few and many counts, or a class for expanded clones, and some rows have none.

>few|TRBD2|TRBV4-2|TRBJ2-3
TGTGCCAGCAGCCAAGAGGGTCGGGGGGGCCCTAGCACAGATACGCAGTATTTT
CASSQEGRGGPSTDTQYF
>.|TRBD1|TRBV20-1|TRBJ1-1
TGCAGTGCTAGAAAGGGGGCCACTGAAGCTTTCTTT
CSARKGATEAFF
>.|.|TRBV13|TRBJ1-1
TGTGCCAGCAGCTCCTCCCAACAGAGCAACACTGAAGCTTTCTTT
CASSSSQQSNTEAFF
>.|.|TRBV12-5|TRBJ2-7
TGTGCTAGTGGAGTCCGAACGGCCGAGCAGTACTTC
CASGVRTAEQYF
>.|.|TRBV5-6|TRBJ1-2
TGTGCCAGCACCCTTGAGGGATCTAACTATGGCTACACCTTC
CASTLEGSNYGYTF
>.|.|TRBV28|TRBJ2-3
TGTGCCGGAGGAGGTGGGTTCGACGCAGATACGCAGTATTTT
CAGGGGFDADTQYF
>few|TRBD2|TRBV6-5|TRBJ2-5
TGTGCCAGCAGTTACTCGGGAGGGTCCAAGACCCAGTACTTC
CASSYSGGSKTQYF
>.|TRBD2|TRBV20-1|TRBJ2-3
TGCAGTGCTAGAGATCGGGACAGCGGGGGGAGTAATACGCAGTATTTT
CSARDRDSGGSNTQYF
>many|.|TRBV29-1|TRBJ2-1
TGCAGCGTTGACCGACTAGACGGGAATGAGCAGTTCTTC
CSVDRLDGNEQFF
>many|.|TRBV29-1|TRBJ2-3
TGCAGCGTTGGCCAGGCTACGCAGTATTTT
CSVGQATQYF
>few|TRBD1|TRBV11-2|TRBJ2-3
TGTGCCAGCAGCTCACTACGGACAGGCGCAGATACGCAGTATTTT
CASSSLRTGADTQYF
>few|TRBD1|TRBV7-2|TRBJ1-1
TGTGCCAGCAGCGCATACGGGACAGCGAACACTGAAGCTTTCTTT
CASSAYGTANTEAFF
>many|.|TRBV20-1|TRBJ1-1
TGCAGTGCTACCTCATACAGCAGCATGAACACTGAAGCTTTCTTT
CSATSYSSMNTEAFF
>.|.|TRBV20-1|TRBJ2-3
TGCAGTGTTCGTACGGATACGCGGTATTTT
CSVRTDTRYF
>.|TRBD1|TRBV5-1|TRBJ1-1
TGCGCCAGCAGCCAGACAGGGGGGAGAACTGAAGCTTTCTTT
CASSQTGGRTEAFF
>.|.|TRBV12-3/TRBV12-4|TRBJ1-3
TGTGCCAGCAGTTTATTCTCTGGAAACACCATATATTTT
CASSLFSGNTIYF
>many|.|TRBV29-1|TRBJ2-1
TGCAGCGTTTGGACGGTATCTGAGCAGTTCTTC
CSVWTVSEQFF
>many|.|TRBV6-5|TRBJ1-1
TGTGCCAGCAGTTACGGGTGGTGGAGAACAGGAATGAACACTGAAGCTTTCTTT
CASSYGWWRTGMNTEAFF
>few|.|TRBV7-6|TRBJ2-7
TGTGCCAGCAGCCCCGAACCCTGGAGGGATCCGGGGGAGCAGTACTTC
CASSPEPWRDPGEQYF
>many|.|TRBV29-1|TRBJ2-1
TGCAGCCCCCGGGCCAACAATGAGCAGTTCTTC
CSPRANNEQFF
>many|TRBD2|TRBV20-1|TRBJ2-2
TGCAGTGCTAGAGGACTAGCGGACGCGAACACCGGGGAGCTGTTTTTT
CSARGLADANTGELFF
>many|TRBD2|TRBV6-1|TRBJ2-1
TGTGCCAGCAGGCTAGCGGGGGAATACAATGAGCAGTTCTTC
CASRLAGEYNEQFF
>many|TRBD2|TRBV5-6|TRBJ2-5
TGTGCCAGCAGCTTGGGAGCGGGGGGCTTGGAGACCCAGTACTTC
CASSLGAGGLETQYF
>few|.|TRBV6-1|TRBJ1-1
TGTGCCAGCAGAACACTGGTTTGGGGCACTGAAGCTTTCTTT
CASRTLVWGTEAFF
>.|TRBD2|TRBV18|TRBJ2-3
TGTGCCAGCTCACCACGGACTAGCGGTGCGAGAGATACGCAGTATTTT
CASSPRTSGARDTQYF
>many|.|TRBV20-1|TRBJ2-3
TGCAGTGCTAGAGTAGCCGCGGTCACAGATACGCAGTATTTT
CSARVAAVTDTQYF
>few|TRBD2|TRBV7-2|TRBJ2-1
TGTGCCAGCAGCCCCTTGAGCGGGGGGGGCTCCTACAATGAGCAGTTCTTC
CASSPLSGGGSYNEQFF
>many|.|TRBV5-6|TRBJ2-7
TGTGCCAGCAGCCGCTGGGGGCCCTACGAGCAGTACTTC
CASSRWGPYEQYF
>many|.|TRBV27|TRBJ1-5
TGTGCCAGCAGTCTAGGGGGGCCAGGTCAGCCCCAGCATTTT
CASSLGGPGQPQHF
>.|.|TRBV28|TRBJ1-2
TGTGCCAGCAGTTATATCGGGACGGCCGATGACTATGGCTACACCTTC
CASSYIGTADDYGYTF
>many|.|TRBV5-1|TRBJ2-1
TGCGCCAGCAGCGCGGATCAGACGCGGGAGCAGTTCTTC
CASSADQTREQFF
>many|TRBD2|TRBV20-1|TRBJ2-5
TGCAGTGCTAGACTAGCGGGGGGGAAGGAGACCCAGTACTTC
CSARLAGGKETQYF
>many|.|TRBV7-2|TRBJ2-3
TGTGCCAGCAGCTTCAGGGGGGCGTTCACAGATACGCAGTATTTT
CASSFRGAFTDTQYF
>many|.|TRBV10-3|TRBJ2-7
TGTGCCATCAGTGAGGACGGCAACTCCTACGAGCAGTACTTC
CAISEDGNSYEQYF
>few|.|TRBV20-1|TRBJ2-1
TGCAGTGCTAACCAGGGGCGGGGGAGTCCCTACAATGAGCAGTTCTTC
CSANQGRGSPYNEQFF
>.|.|TRBV12-5|TRBJ2-7
TGTGCTAGTGTCCCCTCTTACACTTACTCCTACGAGCAGTACTTC
CASVPSYTYSYEQYF
>.|.|TRBV20-1|TRBJ2-1
TGCTGTGCTAAATTTTTCGTCCAGGGCCCCTTCAATGAGCAGTTCTTC
CCAKFFVQGPFNEQFF
>.|TRBD2|TRBV4-3|TRBJ2-7
TGCGCCAGCAGCCACACAGCGGGGAGCTCCTACGAGCAGTACTTC
CASSHTAGSSYEQYF
>.|.|TRBV15|TRBJ1-1
TGTGCCACCAGTCGCCTGGGGGCGGGTGAAGCTTTCTTT
CATSRLGAGEAFF
>few|TRBD2|TRBV6-2/TRBV6-3|TRBJ2-2
TGTGCCAGCAGTAACTCGGGGGGGGCAGAGCCCTCGTTCGCGAACACCGGGGAGCTGTTTTTT
CASSNSGGAEPSFANTGELFF